The source of this T cell receptor (beta chain) is a study of blood T cell repertoires in COVID-19. Study at large: The origin of the acute and convalescent COVID-19 samples was the United States, Italy and Spain.

Only in-frame clones appear in the TCRdb table, and some are missing; sequencing was by immunoSEQ multiplex PCR. The table lists 260,000 or so clones, around four fifths of them singletons. The CDR3 length is 16 residues. V lost 0 bases, J lost 4 bases, and 8 bases stayed unmatched. Per germline, CDR1 SQVTM and CDR2 ANQGSEA. The chain employs TRBV29-1 and TRBJ2-1, with 8 bases that match TRBD2. This receptor was obtained from a woman aged 70-85 years with acute or convalescent COVID-19. The sample was peripheral blood. The CDR3 region is CSVEDDGGALYNEQFF. DNA of the CDR3: TGCAGCGTTGAAGATGACGGGGGGGCCCTATACAATGAGCAGTTCTTC.